This T cell receptor beta chain was observed in a study of regulatory T cells in long-lasting Graves disease. The authors built TCR beta libraries using iRepertoire HTBI primers and Arm-PCR of CDR3 regions. TCRdb re-called the multiplex PCR reads with MiXCR, one entry per CDR3 protein. The sample contains hundreds of thousands of distinct CDR3 sequences, more than 10% of which appear only once. The length of the CDR3 is 13 residues. V was cut by 5 bases and J by 9 bases, with 13 bases left in between. Germline V CDR1 and CDR2: LNHDA, SQIVND (reference sequence). Time point meaning: newly diagnosed GD, antithyroid drugs for less than 3 months. PBMC-extracted RNA yielded the TCR library. The data were also submitted as part of a second study, on T cells in Graves' hyperthyroidism and ophthalmopathy. Turning to that study: Across 18 months, stable Graves' hyperthyroidism was marked by no progression to ophthalmopathy. Orbital computed tomography and thyroid ultrasound, together with serum TRAb and thyroxine and clinical symptoms, were used for diagnoses. First-round RT-PCR of the TCR CDR3 relied on the HTBI primer set.

The receptor's source is a woman aged 30 to 39 with Graves disease. This rearrangement joins TRBV19 to TRBJ2-2; D ambiguous. The sequenced sample was peripheral blood mononuclear cells (PBMCs), obtained at new diagnosis, from a patient treated with antithyroid drugs. This chain's CDR3 is CASSLFIFRELFF. The CDR3, as DNA: TGTGCCAGTAGTCTGTTTATCTTCCGGGAGCTGTTTTTT.